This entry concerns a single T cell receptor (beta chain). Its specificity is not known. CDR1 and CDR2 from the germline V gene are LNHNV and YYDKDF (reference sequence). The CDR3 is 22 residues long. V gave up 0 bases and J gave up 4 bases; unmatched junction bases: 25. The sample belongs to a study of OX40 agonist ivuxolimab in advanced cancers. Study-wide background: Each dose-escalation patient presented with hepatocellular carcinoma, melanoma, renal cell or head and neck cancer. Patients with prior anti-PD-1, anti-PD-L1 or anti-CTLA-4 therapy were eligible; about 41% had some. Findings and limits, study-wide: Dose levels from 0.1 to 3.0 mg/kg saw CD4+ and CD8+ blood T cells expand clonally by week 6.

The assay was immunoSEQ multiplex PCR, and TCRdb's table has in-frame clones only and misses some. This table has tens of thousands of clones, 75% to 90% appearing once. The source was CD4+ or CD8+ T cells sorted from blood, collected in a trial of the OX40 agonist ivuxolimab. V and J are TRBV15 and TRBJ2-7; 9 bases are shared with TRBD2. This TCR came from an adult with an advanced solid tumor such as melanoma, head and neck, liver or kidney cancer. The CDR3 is CATSRDIGISAGGPVEGYEQYF. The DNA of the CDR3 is TGTGCCACCAGCAGAGATATAGGGATTTCGGCGGGAGGGCCCGTGGAAGGGTACGAGCAGTACTTC.